This T cell receptor beta chain stems from a study of beta chain features in type 1 diabetes. CDR1 and CDR2 from the germline V gene are SNHLY and FYNNEI. The CDR3 is 14 residues long. Trimming took off 6 bases at V and 4 bases at J, with 15 bases between the two ends. The investigators reverse transcribed all of the isolated RNA, so they sequenced expressed TCRB transcripts. Repertoires were generated with immunoSEQ multiplex PCR, while TCRdb's copy carries only in-frame clones and drops some. The data contain about 140,000 clones, approximately 9.8% of them singletons. This clonotype was obtained from a woman in her thirties or forties in good health. The rearrangement joins TRBV2 to TRBJ1-2; no firm D call. The specimen was central memory CD4+ T cells from blood. The CDR3 coding sequence is TGTGCCAGCAGCCCGGAGAGAGGGATCTATGGCTACACCTTC. Encoded protein: CASSPERGIYGYTF.